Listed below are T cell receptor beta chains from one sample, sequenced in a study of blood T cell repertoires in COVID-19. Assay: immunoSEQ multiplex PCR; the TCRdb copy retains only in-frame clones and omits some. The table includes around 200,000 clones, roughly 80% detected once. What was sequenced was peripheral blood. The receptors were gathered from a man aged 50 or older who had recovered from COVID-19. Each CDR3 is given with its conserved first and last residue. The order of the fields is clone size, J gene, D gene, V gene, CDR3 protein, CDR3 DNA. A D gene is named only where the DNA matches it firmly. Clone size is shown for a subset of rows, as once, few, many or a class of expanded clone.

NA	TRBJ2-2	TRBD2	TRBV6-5	CASMASGRFTGELFF	TGTGCCAGCATGGCTAGCGGGAGGTTCACCGGGGAGCTGTTTTTT
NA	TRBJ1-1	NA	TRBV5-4	CASSLWEVSTEAFF	TGTGCCAGCAGCTTGTGGGAGGTGAGCACTGAAGCTTTCTTT
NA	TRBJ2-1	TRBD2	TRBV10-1	CASSELDSGSRDEQFF	TGCGCCAGCAGTGAGTTAGATAGCGGGAGTCGGGATGAGCAGTTCTTC
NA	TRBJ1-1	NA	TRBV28	CASSFVGQATEAFF	TGTGCCAGCAGTTTTGTCGGCCAGGCCACTGAAGCTTTCTTT
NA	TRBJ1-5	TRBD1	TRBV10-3	CAIRAQGSGNQPQHF	TGTGCCATCAGGGCACAGGGGTCCGGGAATCAGCCCCAGCATTTT
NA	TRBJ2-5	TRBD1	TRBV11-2	CASSLLGQGLQETQYF	TGTGCCAGCAGCTTATTAGGACAGGGGTTACAAGAGACCCAGTACTTC
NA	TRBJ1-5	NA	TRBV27	CASSLQGWGNQPQHF	TGTGCCAGCAGTTTACAGGGTTGGGGCAATCAGCCCCAGCATTTT
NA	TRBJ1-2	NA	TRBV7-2	CASSSYSLKDYGYTF	TGTGCCAGCAGCTCCTACAGCCTTAAGGACTATGGCTACACCTTC
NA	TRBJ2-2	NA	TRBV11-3	CASSLDMNTGELFF	TGTGCCAGCAGCTTAGATATGAACACCGGGGAGCTGTTTTTT
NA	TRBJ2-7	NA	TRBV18	CASSPSRDSYEQYF	TGTGCCAGCTCACCATCGCGAGACTCCTACGAGCAGTACTTC
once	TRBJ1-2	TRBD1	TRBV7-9	CASSLDRGNYGYTF	TGTGCCAGCAGCTTAGACAGGGGGAACTATGGCTACACCTTC
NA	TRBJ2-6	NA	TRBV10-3	CAISGTDSSGANVLTF	TGTGCCATCAGCGGCACTGACAGCTCTGGGGCCAACGTCCTGACTTTC
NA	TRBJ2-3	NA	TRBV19	CASSNGQGGPDTQYF	TGTGCCAGTAGTAACGGCCAGGGGGGCCCCGATACGCAGTATTTT
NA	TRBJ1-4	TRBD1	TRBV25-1	CASSDLTGGYREKLFF	TGTGCCAGCAGTGACCTTACAGGGGGCTATCGGGAAAAACTGTTTTTT
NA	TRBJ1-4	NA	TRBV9	CASSGRMAGVSEKLFF	TGTGCCAGCAGCGGCCGGATGGCGGGAGTTTCTGAAAAACTGTTTTTT
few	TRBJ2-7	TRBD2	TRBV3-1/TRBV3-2	CASSQATSGTFVSYEQYF	TGTGCCAGCAGCCAAGCCACTAGCGGGACCTTCGTCTCCTACGAGCAGTACTTC